This entry features one TCR beta chain sequence. These data belong to a study of blood T cell repertoires in COVID-19. Overall study: Samples taken during acute and convalescent COVID-19 were collected in the United States, Italy and Spain. Sample material is recorded as cDNA or gDNA derived from T cells, B-cell-depleted T cells, or PBMCs.

This table comes from immunoSEQ multiplex PCR, and its TCRdb copy is limited to in-frame clones, with some not included. The table lists 80,000 to 130,000 clones, 80% to 90% of them singletons, with 2.7% in the top ten. Trimming removed 4 bases at V and 5 bases at J, with 16 bases between. Germline V lookup: CDR1 SGHRS, CDR2 YFSETQ. The CDR3 is 14 residues long. Recruits, aged about 18 to 90 years, lived in approximately 26 US areas. This TCR was recovered from a woman aged 50 to 65 who had recovered from COVID-19. Material: PBMCs or T cells enriched from blood (not recorded which). V is TRBV5-1 and J is TRBJ2-7; D might be TRBD2 (6 bases). This chain's CDR3 is CASSATEGSHEQYF. In DNA form, the CDR3 reads TGCGCCAGCAGCGCCACGGAGGGGTCCCACGAGCAGTACTTC.